This passage covers 27 T cell receptor beta chains from one sample sequenced in a study of shared clonotypes between healthy human individuals (dated by TCRdb to the early 2020s). Library preparation used the immunoSEQ multiplex PCR assay. TCRdb took over this immuneACCESS table, retaining in-frame rearrangements with V and J assigned. Such tables are incomplete; in checked studies, under half of the missing clones stem from an unresolved V gene, and the remainder is unexplained. This sample lists about 95,000 clones; 67% were detected once. Jointly, the top ten make up roughly 43% of the sample. Source material: memory CD8+ T cells sorted from blood. The cell subset or site label for this specimen denotes: CD45RO+ cells pooled with CCR7-negative TemRA cells. The receptors shown here come from a man younger than 45 in good health.

This CDR3 is CASSPHEGVNNEQFF. Here the CDR3 DNA reads TGCGCCAGCAGCCCGCATGAGGGGGTCAACAATGAGCAGTTCTTC. V is TRBV5-1 and J is TRBJ2-1; a possible D gene is TRBD1 (6 bases). This CDR3 region has 15 residues. The V end was cut by 4 bases, the J end by 5 bases, with 16 bases between. Germline-derived CDR1 and CDR2 are SGHRS and YFSETQ. Full variable domain (rest looked up from reference TRBV5-1 and TRBJ2-1): KAGVTQTPRYLIKTRGQQVTLSCSPISGHRSVSWYQQTPGQGLQFLFEYFSETQRNKGNFPGRFSGRQFSNSRSEMNVSTLELGDSALYLCASSPHEGVNNEQFFGPGTRLTVL.

There are a few counts of this clone. This sample includes further DNA sequences coding for the same CDR3. This sequence joins TRBV10-2 and TRBJ2-7; D gene uncertain. The CDR3 is made up of 11 amino acids. V was clipped by 2 bases and J by 4 bases, with 3 bases between them. In germline, CDR1 is WSHSY, CDR2 SAAADI. CDR3 region: CASSEGYEQYF. DNA for the CDR3: TGCGCCAGCAGTGAGGGTTACGAGCAGTACTTC.

Comment on this clone: A read error may produce the germline difference seen at one junction end. This chain joins TRBV7-9 and TRBJ2-3; 12 nucleotides line up with TRBD1. This CDR3 region has 12 residues. Germline V lookup: CDR1 SEHNR, CDR2 FQNEAQ (reference sequence). The CDR3, as DNA: TGTGCCAGCAGCTGGGACAGGGGGCCTGTTTCTTTT. Its translation: CASSWDRGPVSF.

The chain has TRBV7-2 and TRBJ2-1; 8 bases map to TRBD2. V dropped 1 base and J dropped 13; count of bases not matched to a gene: 9. The CDR3 consists of 14 residues. The V gene's germline CDR1 is SGHTA and CDR2 FQGNSA. The chain's CDR3 is CASSLGGLGVGQFF. The CDR3 DNA reads TGTGCCAGCAGCTTAGGGGGACTAGGGGTCGGCCAGTTCTTC.

This clone was seen ten or more times. The chain recombines TRBV19 with TRBJ2-1; either TRBD1 or TRBD2 may fit D (5 bases each). Deletions cut 4 bases from V and 2 bases from J, with 12 bases between. The CDR3 has 15 residues. Germline V lookup: CDR1 LNHDA, CDR2 SQIVND (reference sequence). CDR3 sequence (DNA): TGTGCCAGTAGTACCGAGGGGCTAGCCTACAATGAGCAGTTCTTC. Translated: CASSTEGLAYNEQFF.

The chain couples TRBV5-1 to TRBJ1-1, with a tentative D call TRBD1 (6 bases). This CDR3 is built from 14 residues. V was cut by 4 bases and J by 4 bases, with 14 bases left in between. From germline, CDR1 is SGHRS and CDR2 YFSETQ. The CDR3 sequence: CASSIQQGVTEAFF. CDR3 nucleotide sequence: TGCGCCAGCAGCATCCAACAGGGTGTCACTGAAGCTTTCTTT.

This chain joins TRBV6-6 and TRBJ1-5; 8 bases fit TRBD1. Germline V gene lookup returns CDR1 MNHNY and CDR2 SVGAGI (reference sequence). The CDR3 runs to 15 residues. The V and J ends lost 5 bases and 7 bases, in that order; junction bases with no gene match: 10. CDR3 bases: TGTGCCAGCAGTCCCGGACAGGGTGGGCGGCAGCCCCAGCATTTT. Its translation: CASSPGQGGRQPQHF.

J is TRBJ2-7 and V is TRBV29-1, with TRBD1 identical over 9 bases. This CDR3 is built from 13 residues. The ends lost 5 bases at V and 3 bases at J; junction bases unmatched: 5. Per germline, CDR1 SQVTM and CDR2 ANQGSEA. In DNA, the CDR3 is TGCAGCGTTTGGACAGGGGACAACTACGAGCAGTACTTC. This encodes CSVWTGDNYEQYF.

J is TRBJ1-1 and V is TRBV5-6; a possible D gene is TRBD1 (5 bases). V lost 2 bases, J lost 1 base, and 9 bases lay in between. Germline V gives CDR1 SGHDT, CDR2 YYEEEE. The CDR3 is 14 amino acids. The CDR3 sequence is CASSFFQGNTEAFF. The CDR3 DNA follows: TGTGCCAGCAGCTTTTTCCAGGGGAACACTGAAGCTTTCTTT.

This clone was observed many times. The J gene is TRBJ2-1, the V gene TRBV12-5; 9 bases are shared with TRBD1. The CDR3 spans 17 residues. With V trimmed by 7 bases and J by 4 bases, 14 bases remained unmatched. Germline V lookup: CDR1 LGHNT, CDR2 FRNRAP. The CDR3 nucleotides are TGTGCTAGTGCCTCACGGCCGGGACAGGGCCTATACAATGAGCAGTTCTTC. This codes for CASASRPGQGLYNEQFF.

The genes are TRBV15 and TRBJ1-4, with 10 bases lining up with TRBD1. The CDR3 totals 14 residues. J lost 11 bases, V lost 4 bases, and 7 bases had no gene match. Germline lookup yields CDR1 LNHNV and CDR2 YYDKDF (reference sequence). CDR3 sequence reads: CATSKDRGHGKLFF. The CDR3 DNA is TGTGCCACCAGCAAAGACAGGGGGCACGGGAAACTGTTTTTT.

A few counts support this clone. The rearrangement links TRBV13 to TRBJ1-3; D remains ambiguous. Germline CDR1 reads PRHDT; CDR2 reads FYEKMQ (reference sequence). The CDR3 is made up of 16 amino acids. Trimming stripped 6 bases from V and 1 base from J, with 16 bases between. In DNA form, the CDR3 reads TGTGCCAGCAGAGATAAAAAGATAGCGTCTGGAAACACCATATATTTT. It codes for CASRDKKIASGNTIYF. Using reference TRBV13 and TRBJ1-3 for the parts outside the CDR3, the full variable domain is AAGVIQSPRHLIKEKRETATLKCYPIPRHDTVYWYQQGPGQDPQFLISFYEKMQSDKGSIPDRFSAQQFSDYHSELNMSSLELGDSALYFCASRDKKIASGNTIYFGEGSWLTVV.

The CDR3 reads CASSLGHSESGLTDTQYF. Written as DNA, the CDR3 is TGTGCCAGCAGTTTGGGACACTCGGAATCGGGTCTCACAGATACGCAGTATTTT. The chain joins TRBV25-1 to TRBJ2-3; maybe TRBD1 (6 bases). V was pared by 5 bases and J by 2 bases, with 23 bases between. Germline V gene sequence: CDR1 MGHDK, CDR2 SYGVNS. The length of the CDR3 is 18 residues. The entire variable domain, with the rest obtained from reference TRBV25-1 and TRBJ2-3, is as follows: EADIYQTPRYLVIGTGKKITLECSQTMGHDKMYWYQQDPGMELHLIHYSYGVNSTEKGDLSSESTVSRIRTEHFPLTLESARPSHTSQYLCASSLGHSESGLTDTQYFGPGTRLTVL.

This clone was observed at least ten times. The chain employs TRBV14 and TRBJ2-7; TRBD2 is a possible D gene (6 bases). V was trimmed by 4 bases and J by 2 bases, leaving 12 bases between them. The germline V gene has CDR1 SGHDN and CDR2 FVKESK. The CDR3 sequence is 14 residues long. This CDR3 is CASSLRDFPYEQYF. The CDR3 DNA is TGTGCCAGCAGCCTCCGGGACTTTCCCTACGAGCAGTACTTC.

The V and J genes are TRBV7-7 and TRBJ2-1, with 11 bases fitting TRBD2. Germline values: CDR1 SSHAT, CDR2 FNYEAQ (reference sequence). Unmatched junction bases numbered 2, after V lost 4 bases and J lost 3 bases. The CDR3 runs 15 residues. In DNA, the CDR3 is TGTGCCAGCAGCTCGGGACTAGCGGTCTACAATGAGCAGTTCTTC. It yields the protein CASSSGLAVYNEQFF.

This chain joins TRBV6-4 and TRBJ2-1; 9 bases fit TRBD2. Germline loops: CDR1 MRHNA, CDR2 SNTAGT. V was pared by 6 bases and J by 4 bases, with 16 bases of the junction left unmatched. This CDR3 region has 18 residues. Written as DNA, the CDR3 is TGTGCCAGCAGGCCCTTTGCGGGAGGGCCCTGGGGTTACAATGAGCAGTTCTTC. This encodes CASRPFAGGPWGYNEQFF.

CDR3 in amino acids: CASGGRLFTTDTQYF. In DNA, the CDR3 is TGTGCCAGCGGCGGACGCCTGTTCACAACAGATACGCAGTATTTT. The chain employs TRBV27 and TRBJ2-3; no definite D call. The CDR3 sequence is 15 residues long. Trimming took 8 bases from V and 3 from J, leaving 18 bases between them. From germline, CDR1 is MNHEY and CDR2 SMNVEV (reference sequence).

V usage is TRBV11-2 and J usage is TRBJ2-7, with TRBD1 matching 7 bases. In germline, CDR1 is SGHAT, CDR2 FQNNGV. The CDR3 loop spans 13 amino acids. Germline trimming cut 5 bases from V and 7 bases from J; bases unmatched to any gene: 8. The CDR3 here is CASSPGTVREQYF. CDR3 in DNA: TGTGCCAGCAGCCCCGGGACAGTGAGAGAGCAGTACTTC.

This chain joins TRBV10-3 and TRBJ2-1, with D possibly called TRBD1 or TRBD2 (7 bases each). Germline CDR1 ENHRY, CDR2 SYGVKD. V shed 6 bases and J shed 1 base, with 16 bases lying between them. The CDR3 covers 16 residues. The CDR3 region is CAISPGGGRSYNEQFF. The CDR3 bases are TGTGCCATCAGCCCAGGGGGGGGGCGTTCCTACAATGAGCAGTTCTTC.

V usage is TRBV27 and J usage is TRBJ2-5; the match to TRBD2 covers 7 bases. The CDR3 spans 15 residues. Germline V CDR1 and CDR2: MNHEY, SMNVEV (reference sequence). After removal of 2 bases from V and 2 bases from J, the junction contained 5 bases not matched to a gene. This CDR3 is CASSLLGLEQETQYF. The CDR3 DNA is TGTGCCAGCAGTTTACTTGGACTAGAACAAGAGACCCAGTACTTC.

The chain links TRBV7-8 to TRBJ2-3; 7 nucleotides line up with TRBD2. The V gene's germline CDR1 is SGHVS and CDR2 FQNEAQ. The CDR3 sequence is 17 residues long. The J segment lost 0 bases and the V segment lost 4 bases, leaving 10 bases of the junction unmatched. CDR3 residues: CASSSPWGGSSTDTQYF. CDR3 coding DNA: TGTGCCAGCAGCTCCCCCTGGGGGGGATCTAGCACAGATACGCAGTATTTT.

The V call is TRBV19, the J call TRBJ2-1; D tentatively fits TRBD1 or TRBD2 (6 bases each). This CDR3 is 21 amino acids long. Between the trimmed V and J ends, which lost 3 bases and 4 bases, there was a span of 31 bases. Germline values: CDR1 LNHDA, CDR2 SQIVND (reference sequence). The CDR3 DNA reads as TGTGCCAGTAGTATGATGGGGGCACAGGAGATTTTATTAGCGGAGTACAATGAGCAGTTCTTC. Protein: CASSMMGAQEILLAEYNEQFF. The full variable domain, completed using reference TRBV19 and TRBJ2-1, is DGGITQSPKYLFRKEGQNVTLSCEQNLNHDAMYWYRQDPGQGLRLIYYSQIVNDFQKGDIAEGYSVSREKKESFPLTVTSAQKNPTAFYLCASSMMGAQEILLAEYNEQFFGPGTRLTVL.

The CDR3 coding sequence is TGTGCCAGCAGCTTGGCGGGACAGACGCGATCTGGGGCCAACGTCCTGACTTTC. Its protein product is CASSLAGQTRSGANVLTF. V usage is TRBV5-4 and J usage is TRBJ2-6; 7 bases are shared with TRBD1. J lost 1 base, V lost 0 bases, and 7 bases had no gene match. The CDR3 totals 18 residues. Germline V gene lookup returns CDR1 SGHNT and CDR2 YYREEE (reference sequence).

As for this clone: One end of the junction does not line up with germline, which may come from a read error. The CDR3 sequence: CASSLWGQQGFMGRWTGELFF. The CDR3 DNA reads as TGTGCCAGCAGCTTATGGGGTCAACAGGGTTTTATGGGACGGTGGACCGGGGAGCTGTTTTTT. The chain combines TRBV27 with TRBJ2-2, with D perhaps TRBD1 (6 bases). Germline-derived CDR1 and CDR2 are MNHEY and SMNVEV (reference sequence). The CDR3 sequence is 21 residues long.

The rearrangement joins TRBV5-1 to TRBJ2-1, with D maybe TRBD2 (6 bases). The germline CDR1 and CDR2 sequences are SGHRS and YFSETQ. V was clipped by 3 bases and J by 6 bases, with 19 bases between them. The CDR3 covers 16 residues. CDR3 loop: CASSSVRDSERNEQFF. In DNA, the CDR3 is TGCGCCAGCAGCTCGGTACGGGACTCCGAGCGCAATGAGCAGTTCTTC. The whole variable domain, remainder taken from reference TRBV5-1 and TRBJ2-1, is KAGVTQTPRYLIKTRGQQVTLSCSPISGHRSVSWYQQTPGQGLQFLFEYFSETQRNKGNFPGRFSGRQFSNSRSEMNVSTLELGDSALYLCASSSVRDSERNEQFFGPGTRLTVL.

V gene TRBV7-2 combines with J gene TRBJ1-1; D perhaps matches TRBD1 (6 bases). With 3 bases removed from V and 1 base from J, the gap between germline ends came to 6 bases. Germline V lookup: CDR1 SGHTA, CDR2 FQGNSA. This CDR3 spans 13 amino acids. The CDR3 DNA reads TGTGCCAGCAGCTTGGGACAGAACACTGAAGCTTTCTTT. This codes for CASSLGQNTEAFF. The variable domain in full, with the rest retrieved from reference TRBV7-2 and TRBJ1-1, is GAGVSQSPSNKVTEKGKDVELRCDPISGHTALYWYRQSLGQGLEFLIYFQGNSAPDKSGLPSDRFSAERTGGSVSTLTIQRTQQEDSAVYLCASSLGQNTEAFFGQGTRLTVV.

There are many counts of this clone. The sample has other DNA sequences that encode this CDR3 too. The chain combines TRBV6-5 with TRBJ1-5; 9 bases line up with TRBD1. Germline V lookup: CDR1 MNHEY, CDR2 SVGAGI. Trimming at V came to 3 bases and at J to 1 base, leaving 1 base not matched to a gene. This CDR3 is 15 amino acids long. CDR3 DNA: TGTGCCAGCAGTTATGGACAGGGGAGCAATCAGCCCCAGCATTTT. It is translated as CASSYGQGSNQPQHF.